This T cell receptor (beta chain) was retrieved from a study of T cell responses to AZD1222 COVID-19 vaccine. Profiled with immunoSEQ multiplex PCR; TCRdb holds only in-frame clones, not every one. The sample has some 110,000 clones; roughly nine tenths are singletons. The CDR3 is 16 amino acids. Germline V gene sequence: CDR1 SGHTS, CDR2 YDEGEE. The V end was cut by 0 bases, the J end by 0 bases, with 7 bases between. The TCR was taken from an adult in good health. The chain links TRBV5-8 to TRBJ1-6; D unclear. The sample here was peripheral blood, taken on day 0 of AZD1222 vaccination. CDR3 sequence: CASSLVRSSYNSPLHF. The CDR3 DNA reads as TGTGCCAGCAGCTTGGTGAGGAGCTCCTATAATTCACCCCTCCACTTT.